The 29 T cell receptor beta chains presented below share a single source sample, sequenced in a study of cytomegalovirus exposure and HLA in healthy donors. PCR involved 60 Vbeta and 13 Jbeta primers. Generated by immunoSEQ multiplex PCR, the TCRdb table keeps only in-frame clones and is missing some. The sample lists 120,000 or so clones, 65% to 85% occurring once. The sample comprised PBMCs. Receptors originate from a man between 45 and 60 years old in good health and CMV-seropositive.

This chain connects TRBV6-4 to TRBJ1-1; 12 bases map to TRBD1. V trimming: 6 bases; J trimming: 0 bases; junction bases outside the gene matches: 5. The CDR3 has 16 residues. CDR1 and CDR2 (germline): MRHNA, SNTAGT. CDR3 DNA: TGTGCCAGCAGGCCGGGGACAGGGGGCGTGAACACTGAAGCTTTCTTT. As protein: CASRPGTGGVNTEAFF.

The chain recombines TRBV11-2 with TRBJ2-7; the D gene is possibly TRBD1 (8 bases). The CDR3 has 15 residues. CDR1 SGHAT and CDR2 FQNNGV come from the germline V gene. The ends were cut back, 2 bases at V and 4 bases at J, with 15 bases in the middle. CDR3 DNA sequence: TGTGCCAGCAGCTTACAAGGACAGGGAGGGTACGAGCAGTACTTC. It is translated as CASSLQGQGGYEQYF.

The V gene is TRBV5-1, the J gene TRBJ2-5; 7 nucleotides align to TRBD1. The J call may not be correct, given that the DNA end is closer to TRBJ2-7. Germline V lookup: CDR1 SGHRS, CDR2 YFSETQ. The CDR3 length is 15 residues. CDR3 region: CASSYGTDFRYEQYF. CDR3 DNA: TGCGCCAGCAGCTACGGGACAGATTTTAGATACGAGCAGTACTTC.

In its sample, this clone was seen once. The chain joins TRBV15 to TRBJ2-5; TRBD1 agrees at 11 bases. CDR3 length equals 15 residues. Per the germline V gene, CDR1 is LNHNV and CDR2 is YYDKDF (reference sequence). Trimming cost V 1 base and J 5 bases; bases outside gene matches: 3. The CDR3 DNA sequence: TGTGCCACCAGCAGAGGGACAGGGGGCGCGGAGACCCAGTACTTC. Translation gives CATSRGTGGAETQYF.

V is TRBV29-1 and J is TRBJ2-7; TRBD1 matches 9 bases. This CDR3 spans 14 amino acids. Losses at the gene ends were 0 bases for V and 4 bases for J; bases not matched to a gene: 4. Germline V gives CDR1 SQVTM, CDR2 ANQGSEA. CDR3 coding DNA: TGCAGCGTTGAAGAAGGGACAGGGTATTACGAGCAGTACTTC. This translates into CSVEEGTGYYEQYF.

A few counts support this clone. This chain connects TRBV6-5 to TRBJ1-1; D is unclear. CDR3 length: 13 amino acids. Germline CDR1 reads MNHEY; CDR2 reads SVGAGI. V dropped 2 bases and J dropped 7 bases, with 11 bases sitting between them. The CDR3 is CASSYPGTGEAFF. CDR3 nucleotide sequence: TGTGCCAGCAGTTACCCAGGAACCGGTGAAGCTTTCTTT.

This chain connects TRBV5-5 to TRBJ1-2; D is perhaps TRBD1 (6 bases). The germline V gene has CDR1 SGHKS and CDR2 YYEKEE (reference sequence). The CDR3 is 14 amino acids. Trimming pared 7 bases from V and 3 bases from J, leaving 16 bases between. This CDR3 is CASWGQGLDYGYTF. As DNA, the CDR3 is TGTGCCAGCTGGGGGCAGGGGCTAGACTATGGCTACACCTTC.

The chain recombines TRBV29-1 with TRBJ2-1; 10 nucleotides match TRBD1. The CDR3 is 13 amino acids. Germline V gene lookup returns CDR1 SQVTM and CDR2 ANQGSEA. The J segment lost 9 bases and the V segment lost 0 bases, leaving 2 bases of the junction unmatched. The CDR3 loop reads CSVEEGQGSEQFF. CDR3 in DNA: TGCAGCGTTGAAGAGGGACAGGGGAGTGAGCAGTTCTTC.

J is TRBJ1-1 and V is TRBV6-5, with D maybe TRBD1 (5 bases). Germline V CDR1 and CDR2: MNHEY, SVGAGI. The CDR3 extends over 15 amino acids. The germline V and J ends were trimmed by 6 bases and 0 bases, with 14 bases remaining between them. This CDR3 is CASSRSGGMNTEAFF. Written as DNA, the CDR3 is TGTGCCAGCAGCCGGTCTGGGGGGATGAACACTGAAGCTTTCTTT.

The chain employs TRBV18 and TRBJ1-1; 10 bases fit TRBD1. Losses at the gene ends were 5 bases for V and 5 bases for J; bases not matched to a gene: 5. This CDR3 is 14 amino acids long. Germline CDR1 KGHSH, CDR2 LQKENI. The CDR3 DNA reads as TGTGCCAGCTCAGGACAGGGGGTCAGGACTGAAGCTTTCTTT. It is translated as CASSGQGVRTEAFF.

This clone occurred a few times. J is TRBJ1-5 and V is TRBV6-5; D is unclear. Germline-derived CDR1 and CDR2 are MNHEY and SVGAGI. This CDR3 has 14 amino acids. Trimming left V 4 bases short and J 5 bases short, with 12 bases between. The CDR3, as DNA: TGTGCCAGCAGTTTACTGGAGAGGGATCAGCCCCAGCATTTT. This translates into CASSLLERDQPQHF.

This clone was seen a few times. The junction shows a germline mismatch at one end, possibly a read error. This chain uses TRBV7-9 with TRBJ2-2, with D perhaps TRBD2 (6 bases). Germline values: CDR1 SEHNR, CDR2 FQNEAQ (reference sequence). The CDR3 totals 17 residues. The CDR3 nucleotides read TGTTCCAGCAGCTCCCTACCGGGGGTTGGGGACTCCGGGGAGCTGTTTTTT. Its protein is CSSSSLPGVGDSGELFF.

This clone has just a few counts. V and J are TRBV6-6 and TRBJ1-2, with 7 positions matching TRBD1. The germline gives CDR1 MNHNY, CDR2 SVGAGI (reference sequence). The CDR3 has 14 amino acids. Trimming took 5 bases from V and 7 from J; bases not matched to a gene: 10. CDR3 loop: CASSPRQGPSGYTF. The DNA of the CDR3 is TGTGCCAGCAGTCCCCGACAGGGTCCTAGTGGCTACACCTTC.

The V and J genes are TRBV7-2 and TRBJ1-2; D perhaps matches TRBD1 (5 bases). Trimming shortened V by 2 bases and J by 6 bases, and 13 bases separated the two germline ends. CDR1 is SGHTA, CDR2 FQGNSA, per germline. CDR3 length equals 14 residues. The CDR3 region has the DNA TGTGCCAGCAGCTTATACCAGGGAAAGGATGGCTACACCTTC. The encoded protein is CASSLYQGKDGYTF.

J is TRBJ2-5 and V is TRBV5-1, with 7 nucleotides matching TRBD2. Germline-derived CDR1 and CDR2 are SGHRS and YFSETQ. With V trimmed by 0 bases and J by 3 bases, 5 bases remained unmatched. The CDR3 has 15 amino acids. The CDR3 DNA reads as TGCGCCAGCAGCTTGGCGGGGCTAGCGGAAGAGACCCAGTACTTC. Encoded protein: CASSLAGLAEETQYF.

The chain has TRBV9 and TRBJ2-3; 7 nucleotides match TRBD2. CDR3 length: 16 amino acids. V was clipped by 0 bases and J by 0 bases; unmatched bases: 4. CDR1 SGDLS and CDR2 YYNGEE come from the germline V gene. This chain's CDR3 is CASSVVPAGSTDTQYF. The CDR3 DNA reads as TGTGCCAGCAGCGTAGTTCCAGCGGGGAGCACAGATACGCAGTATTTT.

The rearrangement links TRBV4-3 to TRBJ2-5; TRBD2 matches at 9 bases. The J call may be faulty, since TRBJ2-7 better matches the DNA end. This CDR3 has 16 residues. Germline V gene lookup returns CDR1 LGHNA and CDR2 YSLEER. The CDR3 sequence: CASSQGGTSSYYEQYF. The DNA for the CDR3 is TGCGCCAGCAGCCAGGGCGGGACTAGCTCCTATTACGAGCAGTACTTC.

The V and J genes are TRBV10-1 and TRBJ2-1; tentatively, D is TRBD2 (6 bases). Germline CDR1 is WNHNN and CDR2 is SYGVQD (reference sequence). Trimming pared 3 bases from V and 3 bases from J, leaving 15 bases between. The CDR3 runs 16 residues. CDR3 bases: TGCGCCAGCAGTGATTCGGGGGAAGGAGTCTACAATGAGCAGTTCTTC. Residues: CASSDSGEGVYNEQFF.

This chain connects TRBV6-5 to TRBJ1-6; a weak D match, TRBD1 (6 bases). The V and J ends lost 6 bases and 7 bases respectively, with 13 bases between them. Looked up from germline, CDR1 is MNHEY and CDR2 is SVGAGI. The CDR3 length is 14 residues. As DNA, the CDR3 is TGTGCCAGCAGGACGGGACAAATCAATTCACCCCTCCACTTT. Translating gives CASRTGQINSPLHF.

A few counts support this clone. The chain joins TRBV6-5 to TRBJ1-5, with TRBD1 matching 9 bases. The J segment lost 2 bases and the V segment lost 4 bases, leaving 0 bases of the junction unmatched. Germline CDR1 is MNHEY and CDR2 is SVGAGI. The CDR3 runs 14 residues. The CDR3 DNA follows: TGTGCCAGCAGTTGGGACAGGGGCAATCAGCCCCAGCATTTT. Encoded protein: CASSWDRGNQPQHF.

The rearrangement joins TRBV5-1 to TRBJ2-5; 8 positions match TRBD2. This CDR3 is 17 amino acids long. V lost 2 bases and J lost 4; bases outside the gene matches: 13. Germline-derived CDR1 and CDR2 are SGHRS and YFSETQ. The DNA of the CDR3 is TGCGCCAGCAGCTTACTGGGCGGGATCGGGAGGGGAGAGACCCAGTACTTC. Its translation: CASSLLGGIGRGETQYF.

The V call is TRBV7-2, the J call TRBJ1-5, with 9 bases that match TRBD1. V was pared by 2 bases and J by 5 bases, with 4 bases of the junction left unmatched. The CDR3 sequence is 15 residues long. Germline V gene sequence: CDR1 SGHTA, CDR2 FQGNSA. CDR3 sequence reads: CASSLTGGAYQPQHF. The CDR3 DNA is TGTGCCAGCAGCTTAACAGGGGGCGCGTATCAGCCCCAGCATTTT.

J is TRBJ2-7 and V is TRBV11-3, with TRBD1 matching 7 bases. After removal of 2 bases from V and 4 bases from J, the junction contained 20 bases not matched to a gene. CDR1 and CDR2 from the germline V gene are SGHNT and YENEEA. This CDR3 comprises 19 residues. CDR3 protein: CASSLSPGQPTYERYEQYF. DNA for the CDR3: TGTGCCAGCAGCTTATCTCCGGGACAGCCAACTTACGAGCGGTACGAGCAGTACTTC.

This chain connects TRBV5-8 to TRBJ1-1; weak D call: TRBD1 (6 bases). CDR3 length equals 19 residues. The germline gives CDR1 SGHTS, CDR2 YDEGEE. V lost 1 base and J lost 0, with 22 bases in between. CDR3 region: CASSLMALAGEIMNTEAFF. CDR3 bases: TGTGCCAGCAGCTTGATGGCACTCGCAGGGGAAATCATGAACACTGAAGCTTTCTTT. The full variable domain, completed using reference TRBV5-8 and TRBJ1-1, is EAGVTQSPTHLIKTRGQQATLRCSPISGHTSVYWYQQALGLGLQFLLWYDEGEERNRGNFPPRFSGRQFPNYSSELNVNALELEDSALYLCASSLMALAGEIMNTEAFFGQGTRLTVV.

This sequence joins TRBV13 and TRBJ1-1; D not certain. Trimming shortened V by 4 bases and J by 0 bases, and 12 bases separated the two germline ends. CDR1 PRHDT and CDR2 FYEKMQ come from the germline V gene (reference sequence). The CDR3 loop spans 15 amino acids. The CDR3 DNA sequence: TGTGCCAGCAGCTCCCGCCACGTAGTGAACACTGAAGCTTTCTTT. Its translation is CASSSRHVVNTEAFF.

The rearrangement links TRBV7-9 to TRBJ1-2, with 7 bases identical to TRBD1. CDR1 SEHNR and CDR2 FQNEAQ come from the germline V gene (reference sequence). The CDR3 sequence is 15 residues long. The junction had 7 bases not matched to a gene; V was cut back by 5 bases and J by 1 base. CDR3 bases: TGTGCCAGCAGCCCAGGGACAGTACATAACTATGGCTACACCTTC. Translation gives CASSPGTVHNYGYTF.

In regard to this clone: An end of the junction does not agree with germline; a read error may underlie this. The CDR3: CASSPTGIRWDF. Here the CDR3 DNA reads TGTGCCAGCAGTCCCACAGGGATTCGTTGGGACTTT. The chain uses TRBV28 and TRBJ1-6, with D perhaps TRBD1 (6 bases). This CDR3 has 12 residues. Germline CDR1 is MDHEN and CDR2 is SYDVKM.

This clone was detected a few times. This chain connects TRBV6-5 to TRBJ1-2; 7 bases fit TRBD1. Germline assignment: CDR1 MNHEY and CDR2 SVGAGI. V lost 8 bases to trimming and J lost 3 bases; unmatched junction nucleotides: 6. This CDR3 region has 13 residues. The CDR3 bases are TGTGCCAGCGGGGCGGGGACAGACTATGGCTACACCTTC. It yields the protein CASGAGTDYGYTF.

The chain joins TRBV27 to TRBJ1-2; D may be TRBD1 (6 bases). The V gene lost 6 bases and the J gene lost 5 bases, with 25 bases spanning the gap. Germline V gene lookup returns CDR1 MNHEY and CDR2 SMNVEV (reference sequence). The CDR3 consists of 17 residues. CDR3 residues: CASSLGGGAVVLYGYTF. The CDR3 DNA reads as TGTGCCAGCAGCCTTGGTGGGGGCGCGGTAGTCCTTTATGGCTACACCTTC.